The next 2 T cell receptor beta chains were all read from a single sample in a study of siplizumab effects on memory and regulatory T cells. This table comes from immunoSEQ multiplex PCR, and its TCRdb copy is limited to in-frame clones, with some not included. Among some 120,000 clones listed, around 94% were seen once. The sequencing sample was made of non-Treg CD4+ T cells sorted from blood. All receptors derive from a human donor in good health.

The V call is TRBV7-3, the J call TRBJ2-5, with TRBD2 as a possible D gene (6 bases). The CDR3 runs 13 residues. V lost 3 bases to trimming and J lost 7 bases, with 12 bases between them. Germline CDR1 reads SGHTA; CDR2 reads FQGTGA. The CDR3 reads CASSLEGTATQYF. In DNA form, the CDR3 reads TGTGCCAGCAGCTTGGAGGGTACGGCGACCCAGTACTTC.

V is TRBV5-6 and J is TRBJ2-7, with D perhaps matching TRBD1 or TRBD2 (5 bases each). The CDR3 has 17 amino acids. With 2 bases removed from V and 5 bases from J, the gap between germline ends came to 23 bases. From germline, CDR1 is SGHDT and CDR2 YYEEEE. Here the CDR3 reads CASSFLTTGTAVHEQYF. CDR3 sequence (DNA): TGTGCCAGCAGCTTCCTAACAACCGGGACCGCGGTTCACGAGCAGTACTTC.